This section outlines one TCR beta chain sequence together with its context. The data originate from a study of blood T cell repertoires in COVID-19. About the research overall: What the recovered Cohort 3 donors had was two negative PCRs, clearance, or symptom resolution.

Adults between roughly 18 and 95 years of age took part from 20 to 25 US areas. Which cohort a participant joined came from the clinical history participants gave. CDR3 length: 17 amino acids. Germline-derived CDR1 and CDR2 are MGHRA and YSYEKL. The junction had 8 bases not matched to a gene; V was cut back by 3 bases and J by 0 bases. As originally analysed: Amplifying reference gene primers gave estimates of nucleated cell counts. Some clones are missing from TCRdb's copy, which holds only in-frame ones; the method was immunoSEQ multiplex PCR. The DNA was the basis for D and trimming; V, J and clone size are from that table. Among about 210,000 clones listed, around 87% were seen once.

The sequencing input was PBMCs or T cells enriched from blood (not recorded which). The receptor was isolated from a man aged 30 to 39 in a cohort exposed to, infected with or recovered from COVID-19 (not recorded which). The chain employs TRBV4-1 and TRBJ2-7; TRBD2 matches 10 bases. This chain's CDR3 is CASSQVPGLASSYEQYF. The CDR3 DNA sequence: TGCGCCAGCAGCCAGGTACCGGGACTAGCGTCCTCCTACGAGCAGTACTTC.